The next 5 T cell receptor beta chains were all read from a single sample in a study of cytomegalovirus exposure and HLA in healthy donors. The PCR had 60 Vbeta and 13 Jbeta primers. Profiled with immunoSEQ multiplex PCR; TCRdb holds only in-frame clones, not every one. The table lists about 110,000 clones, roughly two thirds of them singletons, with under 4% in the top ten. Sequenced sample: PBMCs. The source is a young man in good health and CMV-seronegative.

The genes are TRBV9 and TRBJ2-7, with 10 nucleotides matching TRBD2. V shed 3 bases, J shed 2 bases, and the junction held 8 bases outside the gene matches. Germline V gene sequence: CDR1 SGDLS, CDR2 YYNGEE. The CDR3 length is 16 residues. CDR3 residues: CASSATGLADPYEQYF. For the CDR3, the DNA is TGTGCCAGCAGCGCTACCGGACTAGCGGATCCCTACGAGCAGTACTTC.

This chain links TRBV4-3 with TRBJ2-3, with 8 bases identical to TRBD2. The CDR3 consists of 17 residues. Germline CDR1 reads LGHNA; CDR2 reads YSLEER. The junction had 7 bases not matched to a gene; V was cut back by 0 bases and J by 2 bases. CDR3 amino acids: CASSQDRVAGPTDTQYF. The CDR3 region has the DNA TGCGCCAGCAGCCAAGATCGAGTAGCGGGACCCACAGATACGCAGTATTTT.

V and J are TRBV29-1 and TRBJ2-1, with 8 bases fitting TRBD2. CDR1 SQVTM and CDR2 ANQGSEA come from the germline V gene. V trimming: 7 bases; J trimming: 15 bases; junction bases outside the gene matches: 11. The CDR3 consists of 11 residues. The CDR3 protein is CSARAGAPPFF. The CDR3 DNA reads TGCAGCGCCAGAGCGGGAGCCCCCCCGTTCTTC.

The chain carries TRBV7-2 and TRBJ2-1; D uncertain. CDR3 length: 13 residues. CDR1 is SGHTA and CDR2 is FQGNSA in the germline V gene. V was shortened by 2 bases and J by 8 bases, with 10 bases between the two germline ends. The CDR3: CASSLFLSDEQFF. The CDR3 nucleotides read TGTGCCAGCAGCTTATTTCTGAGCGATGAGCAGTTCTTC. Supplemented by reference TRBV7-2 and TRBJ2-1, the full variable domain reads GAGVSQSPSNKVTEKGKDVELRCDPISGHTALYWYRQSLGQGLEFLIYFQGNSAPDKSGLPSDRFSAERTGGSVSTLTIQRTQQEDSAVYLCASSLFLSDEQFFGPGTRLTVL.

About this clone itself: This same CDR3 is encoded by further DNA sequences in the sample. CDR3 DNA: TGTTCTAGCAGGCAGGGGCCGGCATACGAGCAGTACTTC. Translation gives CSSRQGPAYEQYF. This chain uses TRBV7-8 with TRBJ2-7; D is possibly TRBD1 (6 bases). Germline assignment: CDR1 SGHVS and CDR2 FQNEAQ. The CDR3 length is 13 residues. Variable domain in full (rest from reference TRBV7-8 and TRBJ2-7): GAGVSQSPRYKVAKRGQDVALRCDPISGHVSLFWYQQALGQGPEFLTYFQNEAQLDKSGLPSDRFFAERPEGSVSTLKIQRTQQEDSAVYLCSSRQGPAYEQYFGPGTRLTVT.